These 30 T cell receptor beta chains were all obtained from the same sample, sequenced in a study of blood T cell repertoires in COVID-19. Data came from immunoSEQ multiplex PCR; TCRdb stores just in-frame clones and leaves some out. The sample shows roughly 68,000 clones, roughly 88% of them seen only once. Sequenced sample: peripheral blood. These receptors all come from a woman aged 65 to 85 with acute or convalescent COVID-19.

The chain is built from TRBV30 and TRBJ1-2, with D unclear. V was cut by 2 bases and J by 6 bases, with 13 bases left in between. The CDR3 has 13 residues. Germline V gene data show CDR1 as GTSNPN and CDR2 as SVGIG (reference sequence). The CDR3 sequence is CAWSNGPGNGYTF. CDR3 sequence (DNA): TGTGCCTGGAGTAATGGGCCGGGGAATGGCTACACCTTC.

The chain couples TRBV6-5 to TRBJ2-7, with 7 nucleotides matching TRBD1. Per germline, CDR1 MNHEY and CDR2 SVGAGI. V gave up 6 bases and J gave up 3 bases; unmatched junction bases: 5. The CDR3 consists of 13 residues. CDR3 residues: CASRSTGNYEQYF. DNA of the CDR3: TGTGCCAGCAGGTCGACAGGGAACTACGAGCAGTACTTC.

The V gene is TRBV4-3, the J gene TRBJ2-3, with 12 bases lining up with TRBD2. Germline loops: CDR1 LGHNA, CDR2 YSLEER. Trimming cost V 3 bases and J 5 bases; bases outside gene matches: 6. The CDR3 covers 16 residues. For the CDR3, the DNA is TGCGCCAGCAGCCAGGTCTTGGGACTAGCGGGAGATACGCAGTATTTT. Protein product: CASSQVLGLAGDTQYF.

The CDR3 loop is CASTEQANTGELFF. The CDR3 region has the DNA TGTGCCAGCACCGAGCAGGCGAACACCGGGGAGCTGTTTTTT. The chain is built from TRBV7-9 and TRBJ2-2; D gene ambiguous. Trimming removed 7 bases from V and 0 bases from J, with 9 bases in between. The germline V gene has CDR1 SEHNR and CDR2 FQNEAQ (reference sequence). This CDR3 region has 14 residues.

The chain uses TRBV28 and TRBJ2-7; 9 bases match TRBD2. This CDR3 region has 15 residues. CDR1 and CDR2 (germline): MDHEN, SYDVKM. Losses at the gene ends were 3 bases for V and 6 bases for J; bases not matched to a gene: 9. The CDR3 is CASSLFSSGIGEQYF. For the CDR3, the DNA is TGTGCCAGCAGTTTGTTCTCTAGCGGGATCGGCGAGCAGTACTTC. The full variable domain, completed using reference TRBV28 and TRBJ2-7, is DVKVTQSSRYLVKRTGEKVFLECVQDMDHENMFWYRQDPGLGLRLIYFSYDVKMKEKGDIPEGYSVSREKKERFSLILESASTNQTSMYLCASSLFSSGIGEQYFGPGTRLTVT.

The gene calls are TRBV23-1 and TRBJ2-3; D is perhaps TRBD1 (6 bases). TRBV23-1 counts as an open reading frame of uncertain function. The CDR3 runs to 14 residues. The V and J ends lost 4 bases and 4 bases respectively, with 12 bases between them. DNA for the CDR3: TGCGCCAGCAGTCGAGAGGGGGAGCCAGATACGCAGTATTTT. Protein sequence: CASSREGEPDTQYF.

This chain connects TRBV5-5 to TRBJ1-2, with D possibly TRBD1 on 5 matching bases. Trimming removed 4 bases from V and 5 bases from J, with 15 bases in between. Germline CDR1 SGHKS, CDR2 YYEKEE (reference sequence). This CDR3 spans 14 amino acids. The CDR3 nucleotides are TGTGCCAGCAGCGTGGGACCGACACGTTATGGCTACACCTTC. Its translation is CASSVGPTRYGYTF.

The CDR3 DNA sequence: TGTGCCAGCAGCCGGCAGGGGGCGGTTAAGGACACTGAAGCTTTCTTT. It codes for CASSRQGAVKDTEAFF. The V gene is TRBV5-5, the J gene TRBJ1-1, with 8 bases lining up with TRBD1. The germline V gene has CDR1 SGHKS and CDR2 YYEKEE (reference sequence). The trim removed 4 bases at V and 3 bases at J, leaving 11 bases unmatched. CDR3 length equals 16 residues.

This rearrangement joins TRBV10-3 to TRBJ1-5, with 9 bases identical to TRBD1. This CDR3 comprises 20 residues. Germline V gene data show CDR1 as ENHRY and CDR2 as SYGVKD. V shed 0 bases and J 0 bases; nucleotides not matched to a gene: 12. The CDR3 sequence is CAISESPGQGVGYSNQPQHF. CDR3 DNA: TGTGCCATCAGTGAGTCCCCGGGACAGGGTGTGGGGTATAGCAATCAGCCCCAGCATTTT.

This clone was detected a few times. The chain employs TRBV6-6 and TRBJ1-2; TRBD1 matches 7 bases. The CDR3 contains 14 residues. The V and J ends lost 0 bases and 10 bases, in that order; junction bases with no gene match: 8. Germline V gene sequence: CDR1 MNHNY, CDR2 SVGAGI (reference sequence). CDR3 loop: CASSYSSHRGPYTF. The CDR3 bases are TGTGCCAGCAGTTACTCATCTCACAGGGGACCCTACACCTTC.

This chain connects TRBV11-3 to TRBJ2-7, with TRBD1 matching over 9 bases. Germline V gene sequence: CDR1 SGHNT, CDR2 YENEEA. CDR3 size: 15 residues. Trimming took 5 bases from V and 5 from J; bases not matched to a gene: 10. The DNA of the CDR3 is TGTGCCAGCAGCCCCCGCGGGACAGGGTTCCACGAGCAGTACTTC. Translated, it gives CASSPRGTGFHEQYF.

The J gene is TRBJ2-2, the V gene TRBV19; 12 bases agree with TRBD2. The CDR3 is 18 residues long. CDR1 LNHDA and CDR2 SQIVND come from the germline V gene (reference sequence). V trimming: 3 bases; J trimming: 4 bases; junction bases outside the gene matches: 9. In nucleotides, the CDR3 is TGTGCCAGTAGTATCGGGCTAGCGGGAGGGCGGGGCACCGGGGAGCTGTTTTTT. Translation gives CASSIGLAGGRGTGELFF.

J is TRBJ2-7 and V is TRBV24-1; 11 nucleotides match TRBD1. This CDR3 has 14 amino acids. V lost 6 bases to trimming and J lost 3 bases; unmatched junction nucleotides: 3. The germline CDR1 and CDR2 sequences are KGHDR and SFDVKD. The CDR3 DNA follows: TGTGCCACCAGTCCCGGGACAGGGGGCTACGAGCAGTACTTC. Translated: CATSPGTGGYEQYF.

Here the CDR3 reads CASSQGPASGDYEQYF. The CDR3 DNA follows: TGTGCCAGCAGCCAAGGCCCAGCTAGCGGAGATTACGAGCAGTACTTC. The gene calls are TRBV3-1 (or the pseudogene TRBV3-2) and TRBJ2-7; 7 bases agree with TRBD2. The J segment lost 4 bases and the V segment lost 1 base, leaving 10 bases of the junction unmatched. Germline V gene sequence: CDR1 LGHDT, CDR2 YNNKEL (reference sequence). This CDR3 is built from 16 residues.

The rearrangement uses TRBV2 and TRBJ1-5; 9 nucleotides align to TRBD1. Trimming cost V 6 bases and J 2 bases; bases outside gene matches: 5. The CDR3 contains 15 residues. CDR1 and CDR2 from the germline V gene are SNHLY and FYNNEI. The chain's CDR3 is CASRRQGGGNQPQHF. The DNA of the CDR3 is TGTGCCAGCAGGAGACAGGGGGGGGGCAATCAGCCCCAGCATTTT.

V and J are TRBV18 and TRBJ2-7; no clear D. The CDR3 consists of 17 residues. Germline lookup yields CDR1 KGHSH and CDR2 LQKENI. V dropped 5 bases and J dropped 0 bases, with 20 bases sitting between them. CDR3 DNA sequence: TGTGCCAGCTCATCAAATCACCCAGGCGTGAGCTCCTACGAGCAGTACTTC. This gives the protein CASSSNHPGVSSYEQYF.

The gene calls are TRBV11-2 and TRBJ2-7, with 8 bases that match TRBD2. Germline CDR1 and CDR2: SGHAT and FQNNGV. V shed 3 bases and J 5 bases; nucleotides not matched to a gene: 9. The CDR3 extends over 15 amino acids. CDR3 sequence reads: CASSLVAGTSHEQYF. The CDR3 region has the DNA TGTGCCAGCAGCTTGGTAGCGGGAACGTCCCACGAGCAGTACTTC.

This rearrangement joins TRBV19 to TRBJ2-3; D gene unclear. The CDR3 totals 13 residues. In germline, CDR1 is LNHDA, CDR2 SQIVND (reference sequence). V shed 1 base and J shed 2 bases, with 4 bases lying between them. This CDR3 reads CASSIAVTDTQYF. The CDR3 nucleotides read TGTGCCAGTAGTATAGCAGTCACAGATACGCAGTATTTT.

This chain uses TRBV7-9 with TRBJ1-4, with unresolved D. Germline CDR1 reads SEHNR; CDR2 reads FQNEAQ (reference sequence). CDR3 length: 16 residues. With 7 bases removed from V and 8 bases from J, the gap between germline ends came to 23 bases. The CDR3 sequence: CASTLNEGSLKEKLFF. In DNA form, the CDR3 reads TGTGCCAGCACCCTAAACGAAGGGAGTCTAAAGGAAAAACTGTTTTTT.

The chain joins TRBV6-5 to TRBJ1-1; TRBD1 matches 7 bases. The CDR3 extends over 14 amino acids. Germline CDR1 and CDR2: MNHEY and SVGAGI. V was clipped by 7 bases and J by 7 bases; unmatched bases: 12. CDR3 sequence reads: CASIPGTVLREAFF. The CDR3 region has the DNA TGTGCCAGCATTCCCGGGACAGTGTTACGTGAAGCTTTCTTT.

CDR3 sequence (DNA): TGCGCCAGCAGCCAAGCGGGTACCGCTGAGCAGTTCTTC. It specifies CASSQAGTAEQFF. The rearrangement joins TRBV4-3 to TRBJ2-1; D unclear. The CDR3 is made up of 13 amino acids. Deletions cut 1 base from V and 9 bases from J, with 10 bases between. Germline assignment: CDR1 LGHNA and CDR2 YSLEER.

The V gene is TRBV28, the J gene TRBJ1-6; the D is unclear. Germline V gene lookup returns CDR1 MDHEN and CDR2 SYDVKM. The CDR3 extends over 12 amino acids. V was shortened by 10 bases and J by 10 bases, with 14 bases between the two germline ends. CDR3: CATTSLLSPLHF. For the CDR3, the DNA is TGTGCCACAACGAGTTTGCTCTCACCCCTCCACTTT.

CDR3 sequence: CASTDNDRGTQPQHF. The CDR3 DNA is TGTGCCAGCACCGATAATGACAGGGGGACTCAGCCCCAGCATTTT. The genes are TRBV28 and TRBJ1-5, with 9 bases matching TRBD1. Per the germline V gene, CDR1 is MDHEN and CDR2 is SYDVKM. This CDR3 comprises 15 residues. J gave up 6 bases and V 7 bases, and 10 bases lay outside the gene matches.

The chain links TRBV9 to TRBJ2-7, with TRBD1 matching 10 bases. This CDR3 has 14 residues. Germline V gene data show CDR1 as SGDLS and CDR2 as YYNGEE. V gave up 4 bases and J gave up 4 bases; unmatched junction bases: 5. CDR3 DNA sequence: TGTGCCAGCAGCCCCGGGACAGGGGCTTACGAGCAGTACTTC. Amino acids: CASSPGTGAYEQYF.

The chain recombines TRBV19 with TRBJ2-1; 10 nucleotides agree with TRBD1. Trimming at V came to 2 bases and at J to 0 bases, leaving 7 bases not matched to a gene. The CDR3 extends over 18 amino acids. Per the germline V gene, CDR1 is LNHDA and CDR2 is SQIVND (reference sequence). The CDR3 nucleotides are TGTGCCAGTAGTATAAGGAGACAGGGGGCTTCCTCCTACAATGAGCAGTTCTTC. Its translation: CASSIRRQGASSYNEQFF.

The CDR3 spells CASSQYRDQETQYF. In DNA form, the CDR3 reads TGTGCCAGCAGCCAGTACAGGGACCAAGAGACCCAGTACTTC. V and J are TRBV14 and TRBJ2-5; possibly TRBD1 for D (6 bases). The V gene's germline CDR1 is SGHDN and CDR2 FVKESK. The V end lost 3 bases, the J end lost 0 bases, and 8 bases lay between the germline ends. The length of the CDR3 is 14 residues.

A few counts support this clone. The V call is TRBV7-9, the J call TRBJ1-1; D is unclear. This CDR3 is 12 amino acids long. CDR1 is SEHNR, CDR2 FQNEAQ, per germline (reference sequence). The V and J ends lost 4 bases and 7 bases respectively, with 10 bases between them. The CDR3 bases are TGTGCCAGCAGCTACGCTCGGGGTGAAGCTTTCTTT. It is translated as CASSYARGEAFF.

The chain couples TRBV7-3 to TRBJ1-1; D gene unclear. The CDR3 is 14 amino acids. The V gene lost 5 bases and the J gene lost 5 bases, with 15 bases spanning the gap. In germline, CDR1 is SGHTA, CDR2 FQGTGA. CDR3 region: CASSRGPGGTEAFF. CDR3 sequence (DNA): TGTGCCAGCAGCAGAGGGCCCGGAGGTACTGAAGCTTTCTTT.

This clone was found once. V usage is TRBV19 and J usage is TRBJ1-2, with TRBD1 as a possible D gene (5 bases). The CDR3 extends over 15 amino acids. Per the germline V gene, CDR1 is LNHDA and CDR2 is SQIVND (reference sequence). V lost 7 bases and J 0 bases, leaving 15 bases between the germline ends. As DNA, the CDR3 is TGTGCCAGTACGTCCAGGGTGCTGTCTAACTATGGCTACACCTTC. Translated: CASTSRVLSNYGYTF.

This chain uses TRBV11-2 with TRBJ1-5; D is perhaps TRBD1 (6 bases). V shed 6 bases and J shed 4 bases, with 13 bases lying between them. Germline V gene data show CDR1 as SGHAT and CDR2 as FQNNGV. CDR3 length equals 14 residues. CDR3 DNA sequence: TGTGCCAGCAGTCTCGACAGGAGAAATCAGCCCCAGCATTTT. Its protein product is CASSLDRRNQPQHF.